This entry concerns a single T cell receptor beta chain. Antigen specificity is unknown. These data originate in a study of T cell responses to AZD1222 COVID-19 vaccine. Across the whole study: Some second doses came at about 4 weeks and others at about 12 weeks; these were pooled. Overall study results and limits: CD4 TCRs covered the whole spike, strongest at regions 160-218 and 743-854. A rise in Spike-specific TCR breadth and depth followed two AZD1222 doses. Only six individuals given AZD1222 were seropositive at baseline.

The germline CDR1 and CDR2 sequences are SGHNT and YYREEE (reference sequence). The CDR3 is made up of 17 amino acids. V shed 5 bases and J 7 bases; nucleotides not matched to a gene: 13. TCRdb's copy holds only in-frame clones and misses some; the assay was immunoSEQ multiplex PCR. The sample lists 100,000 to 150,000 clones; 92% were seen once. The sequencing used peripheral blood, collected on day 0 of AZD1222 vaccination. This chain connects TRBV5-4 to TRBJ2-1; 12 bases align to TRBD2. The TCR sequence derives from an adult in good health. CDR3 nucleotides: TGTGCCAGCAGGCGGGCCCTGACTAGCGGGAGAAATAATGAGCAGTTCTTC. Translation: CASRRALTSGRNNEQFF.